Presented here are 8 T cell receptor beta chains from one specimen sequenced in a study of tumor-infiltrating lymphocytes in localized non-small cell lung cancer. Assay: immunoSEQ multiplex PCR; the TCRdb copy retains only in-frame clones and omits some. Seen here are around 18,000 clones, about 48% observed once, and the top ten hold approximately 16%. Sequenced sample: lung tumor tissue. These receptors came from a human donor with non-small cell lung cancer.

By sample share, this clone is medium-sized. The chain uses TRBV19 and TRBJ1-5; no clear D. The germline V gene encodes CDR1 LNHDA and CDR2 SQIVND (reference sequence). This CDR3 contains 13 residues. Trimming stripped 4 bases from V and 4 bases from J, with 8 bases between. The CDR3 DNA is TGTGCCAGTAGTACCACGAAAAATCAGCCCCAGCATTTT. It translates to CASSTTKNQPQHF.

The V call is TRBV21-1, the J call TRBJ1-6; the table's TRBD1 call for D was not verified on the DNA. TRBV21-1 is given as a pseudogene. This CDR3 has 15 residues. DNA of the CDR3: TGTGCCAGCACCCAAAGGTTTGGCAGGGATTCACCCCTCCACTTT. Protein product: CASTQRFGRDSPLHF.

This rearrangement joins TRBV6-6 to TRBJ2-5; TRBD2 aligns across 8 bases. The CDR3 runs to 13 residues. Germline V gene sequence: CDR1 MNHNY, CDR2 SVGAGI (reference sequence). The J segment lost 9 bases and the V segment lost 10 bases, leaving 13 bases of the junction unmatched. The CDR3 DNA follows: TGTGCCACGGGAGGGGCCGCCTTGAAGGCCCAGTACTTC. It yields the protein CATGGAALKAQYF.

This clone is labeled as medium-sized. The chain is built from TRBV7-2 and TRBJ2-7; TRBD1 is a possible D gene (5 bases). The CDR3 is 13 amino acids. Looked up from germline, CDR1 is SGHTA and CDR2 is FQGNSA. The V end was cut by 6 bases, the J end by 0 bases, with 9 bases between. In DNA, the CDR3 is TGTGCCAGCAGGGACACTCTCTCCTACGAGCAGTACTTC. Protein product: CASRDTLSYEQYF.

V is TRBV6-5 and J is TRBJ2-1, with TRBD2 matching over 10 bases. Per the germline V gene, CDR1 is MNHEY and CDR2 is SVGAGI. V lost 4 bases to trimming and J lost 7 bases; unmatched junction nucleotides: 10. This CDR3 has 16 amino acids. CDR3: CASSSSGTSVMNEQFF. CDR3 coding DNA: TGTGCCAGCAGTTCCAGCGGGACTAGCGTCATGAATGAGCAGTTCTTC.

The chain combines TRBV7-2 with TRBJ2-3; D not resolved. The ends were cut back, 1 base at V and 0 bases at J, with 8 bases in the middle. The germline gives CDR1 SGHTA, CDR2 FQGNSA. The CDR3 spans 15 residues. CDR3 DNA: TGTGCCAGCAGCTTAGACCGCCCTAGCACAGATACGCAGTATTTT. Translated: CASSLDRPSTDTQYF.

Here the CDR3 DNA reads TGTGCCAGCAGCCCTGGGCCAGGTAGCACAGATACGCAGTATTTT. The encoded protein is CASSPGPGSTDTQYF. The V gene is TRBV11-3, the J gene TRBJ2-3; D is unresolved. Trimming shortened V by 5 bases and J by 0 bases, and 12 bases separated the two germline ends. The CDR3 length is 15 residues. Germline values: CDR1 SGHNT, CDR2 YENEEA.

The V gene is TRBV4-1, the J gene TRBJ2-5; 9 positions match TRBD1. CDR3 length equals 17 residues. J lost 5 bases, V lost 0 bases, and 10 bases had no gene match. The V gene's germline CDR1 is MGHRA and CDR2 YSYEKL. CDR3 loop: CASSQDRYRGPPETQYF. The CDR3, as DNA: TGCGCCAGCAGCCAAGATCGTTACAGGGGGCCCCCGGAGACCCAGTACTTC.